These 26 T cell receptor beta chains came from one sample sequenced in a study of T cell responses to AZD1222 COVID-19 vaccine. This table comes from immunoSEQ multiplex PCR, and its TCRdb copy is limited to in-frame clones, with some not included. The sample lists approximately 160,000 clones, 90% to 95% occurring once. The input for sequencing was peripheral blood, taken 28 days after the second AZD1222 dose. These receptors were taken from an adult who received the AZD1222 COVID-19 vaccine.

V and J are TRBV12-5 and TRBJ1-2, with D tentatively TRBD1 (6 bases). V gave up 6 bases and J gave up 2 bases, with 16 bases separating them. This CDR3 has 15 residues. CDR1 is LGHNT and CDR2 is FRNRAP in the germline V gene. The CDR3 here is CASGGPGARNYGYTF. CDR3 nucleotides: TGTGCTAGTGGGGGGCCGGGGGCGCGAAACTATGGCTACACCTTC. The full variable domain, with the rest looked up from reference TRBV12-5 and TRBJ1-2, is DARVTQTPRHKVTEMGQEVTMRCQPILGHNTVFWYRQTMMQGLELLAYFRNRAPLDDSGMPKDRFSAEMPDATLATLKIQPSEPRDSAVYFCASGGPGARNYGYTFGSGTRLTVV.

The count of this clone is one. The V gene is TRBV5-1, the J gene TRBJ1-4, with D possibly TRBD1 on 5 matching bases. The CDR3 has 17 residues. V lost 0 bases and J lost 0, with 12 bases in between. Looked up from germline, CDR1 is SGHRS and CDR2 is YFSETQ. The CDR3 is CASSLVPGSSTNEKLFF. Written as DNA, the CDR3 is TGCGCCAGCAGCTTGGTCCCAGGGTCTTCAACTAATGAAAAACTGTTTTTT.

The CDR3 DNA is TGTGCCAGCAGCTTGGACAGGGGGCATACTGAAGCTTTCTTT. Protein sequence: CASSLDRGHTEAFF. The chain uses TRBV5-4 and TRBJ1-1, with 9 nucleotides matching TRBD1. V lost 0 bases to trimming and J lost 5 bases; unmatched junction nucleotides: 2. Germline CDR1 is SGHNT and CDR2 is YYREEE (reference sequence). The CDR3 extends over 14 amino acids. Variable domain in full (rest from reference TRBV5-4 and TRBJ1-1): ETGVTQSPTHLIKTRGQQVTLRCSSQSGHNTVSWYQQALGQGPQFIFQYYREEENGRGNFPPRFSGLQFPNYSSELNVNALELDDSALYLCASSLDRGHTEAFFGQGTRLTVV.

The rearrangement links TRBV5-5 to TRBJ1-1; D ambiguous. Trimming removed 3 bases at V and 5 bases at J, with 11 bases between. Germline V gene lookup returns CDR1 SGHKS and CDR2 YYEKEE (reference sequence). There are 13 residues in the CDR3. CDR3 nucleotides: TGTGCCAGCAGCTCCGTACGGTCGACTGAAGCTTTCTTT. Protein: CASSSVRSTEAFF. The whole variable domain, remainder taken from reference TRBV5-5 and TRBJ1-1, is DAGVTQSPTHLIKTRGQQVTLRCSPISGHKSVSWYQQVLGQGPQFIFQYYEKEERGRGNFPDRFSARQFPNYSSELNVNALLLGDSALYLCASSSVRSTEAFFGQGTRLTVV.

The rearrangement uses TRBV5-8 and TRBJ1-1; D unclear. The germline V gene has CDR1 SGHTS and CDR2 YDEGEE. V was trimmed by 0 bases and J by 0 bases, leaving 9 bases between them. CDR3 length: 15 amino acids. CDR3 coding DNA: TGTGCCAGCAGCTTGGGTGTAGGGATGAACACTGAAGCTTTCTTT. It yields the protein CASSLGVGMNTEAFF.

The V gene is TRBV2, the J gene TRBJ2-7; possible D gene TRBD1, 6 bases. Germline CDR1 and CDR2: SNHLY and FYNNEI. Trimming left V 6 bases short and J 0 bases short, with 15 bases between. The length of the CDR3 is 15 residues. CDR3 sequence: CASRFDRIPSYEQYF. The CDR3 region has the DNA TGTGCCAGCAGATTCGACAGGATACCCTCCTACGAGCAGTACTTC. Together with reference TRBV2 and TRBJ2-7, the CDR3 gives the full variable domain: EPEVTQTPSHQVTQMGQEVILRCVPISNHLYFYWYRQILGQKVEFLVSFYNNEISEKSEIFDDQFSVERPDGSNFTLKIRSTKLEDSAMYFCASRFDRIPSYEQYFGPGTRLTVT.

V usage is TRBV9 and J usage is TRBJ2-2, with TRBD2 matching 15 bases. Trimming cost V 0 bases and J 0 bases; bases outside gene matches: 6. Germline values: CDR1 SGDLS, CDR2 YYNGEE. The length of the CDR3 is 20 residues. CDR3: CASSVAGTSGGPANTGELFF. Here the CDR3 DNA reads TGTGCCAGCAGCGTAGCCGGGACTAGCGGGGGGCCCGCGAACACCGGGGAGCTGTTTTTT.

This sequence joins TRBV7-9 and TRBJ1-1; no clear D. The CDR3 is 15 amino acids. In germline, CDR1 is SEHNR, CDR2 FQNEAQ (reference sequence). The V end lost 1 base, the J end lost 5 bases, and 14 bases lay between the germline ends. The CDR3: CASSLGGSARTEAFF. The CDR3 DNA is TGTGCCAGCAGCTTAGGTGGGTCGGCTCGTACTGAAGCTTTCTTT.

This clone was observed once. This chain uses TRBV6-2 or TRBV6-3 with TRBJ2-3; the match to TRBD2 covers 14 bases. This CDR3 is 17 amino acids long. Germline V gene sequence: CDR1 MNHEY, CDR2 SVGEGT. J was trimmed by 4 bases and V by 4 bases; bases with no gene match: 7. CDR3 protein: CASSSRTSGGISDTQYF. CDR3 in DNA: TGTGCCAGCAGTTCGAGGACTAGCGGGGGGATTTCAGATACGCAGTATTTT.

This chain links TRBV6-5 with TRBJ1-4; D ambiguous. CDR3 length: 13 residues. From germline, CDR1 is MNHEY and CDR2 SVGAGI. V was pared by 6 bases and J by 5 bases, with 10 bases between. The CDR3 spells CASRRTLNEKLFF. CDR3 DNA: TGTGCCAGCAGAAGGACTTTGAATGAAAAACTGTTTTTT.

The chain joins TRBV9 to TRBJ2-3; D could derive from TRBD1 or TRBD2 (5 bases each). The length of the CDR3 is 15 residues. Germline loops: CDR1 SGDLS, CDR2 YYNGEE. V was trimmed by 4 bases and J by 6 bases, leaving 18 bases between them. In nucleotides, the CDR3 is TGTGCCAGCAGCCCCCTCGGGGCCGCCGCTGATACGCAGTATTTT. The encoded protein is CASSPLGAAADTQYF.

J is TRBJ1-1 and V is TRBV5-1, with unresolved D. Germline V CDR1 and CDR2: SGHRS, YFSETQ. V was clipped by 0 bases and J by 3 bases, with 12 bases between them. The CDR3 sequence is 15 residues long. CDR3 bases: TGCGCCAGCAGCTTGGGGAGAGGCGGGCACACTGAAGCTTTCTTT. Translated: CASSLGRGGHTEAFF. Using reference TRBV5-1 and TRBJ1-1 for the parts outside the CDR3, the full variable domain is KAGVTQTPRYLIKTRGQQVTLSCSPISGHRSVSWYQQTPGQGLQFLFEYFSETQRNKGNFPGRFSGRQFSNSRSEMNVSTLELGDSALYLCASSLGRGGHTEAFFGQGTRLTVV.

This clone has only one observation. The V gene is TRBV13, the J gene TRBJ2-1; D may correspond to TRBD1 or TRBD2 (5 bases each). Germline CDR1 PRHDT, CDR2 FYEKMQ (reference sequence). V lost 5 bases and J 5 bases, leaving 13 bases between the germline ends. This CDR3 is built from 14 residues. The CDR3 loop reads CASSARDGHNEQFF. CDR3 DNA: TGTGCCAGCAGCGCCCGGGACGGACACAATGAGCAGTTCTTC.

The chain recombines TRBV4-1 with TRBJ1-1; D is undetermined. The length of the CDR3 is 11 residues. Germline V gives CDR1 MGHRA, CDR2 YSYEKL. Trimming cost V 6 bases and J 5 bases, with 7 bases left between them. In DNA, the CDR3 is TGCGCCAGCAGACGGGAAACTGAAGCTTTCTTT. Amino acids: CASRRETEAFF.

This chain joins TRBV9 and TRBJ1-6; tentative D call: TRBD1 (5 bases). The CDR3 consists of 14 residues. Trimming took 6 bases from V and 10 from J, leaving 17 bases between them. Germline V gene sequence: CDR1 SGDLS, CDR2 YYNGEE. Written as DNA, the CDR3 is TGTGCCAGCACCAGGTCGGGGGTTGAGTCACCCCTCCACTTT. This encodes CASTRSGVESPLHF.

The CDR3 nucleotides are TGTGCCAGCAGTAGGGGTCCCTTCTATGGCTACACCTTC. Protein: CASSRGPFYGYTF. The J gene is TRBJ1-2, the V gene TRBV27; possible D gene TRBD1, 5 bases. The CDR3 is 13 amino acids. The ends were cut back, 5 bases at V and 4 bases at J, with 11 bases in the middle. Germline V gene sequence: CDR1 MNHEY, CDR2 SMNVEV (reference sequence).

The V and J genes are TRBV4-2 and TRBJ2-7; D gene unclear. The CDR3 spans 12 residues. Germline loops: CDR1 LGHNA, CDR2 YNFKEQ. The ends were cut back, 8 bases at V and 3 bases at J, with 11 bases in the middle. The CDR3 is CASSGRNYEQYF. In DNA, the CDR3 is TGTGCCAGCTCCGGCCGCAACTACGAGCAGTACTTC.

Regarding this clone: One junction end disagrees with the germline gene, perhaps due to a read error. The chain combines TRBV10-3 with TRBJ2-7; possible D gene TRBD1, 6 bases. This CDR3 comprises 13 residues. Germline V CDR1 and CDR2: ENHRY, SYGVKD. The CDR3 loop is CAISESKGRGLDF. As DNA, the CDR3 is TGTGCCATCAGTGAGTCGAAGGGCAGGGGATTGGACTTC.

The gene calls are TRBV7-9 and TRBJ1-2; no firm D call. CDR3 size: 14 residues. Trimming removed 1 base at V and 6 bases at J, with 12 bases between. Germline-derived CDR1 and CDR2 are SEHNR and FQNEAQ (reference sequence). In nucleotides, the CDR3 is TGTGCCAGCAGCTTAGGGACCCTGGTCGATGGCTACACCTTC. Translated: CASSLGTLVDGYTF.

This clone was observed a single time. The chain links TRBV29-1 to TRBJ2-7, with TRBD2 matching over 10 bases. Germline CDR1 and CDR2: SQVTM and ANQGSEA. CDR3 length: 14 residues. Losses at the gene ends were 5 bases for V and 4 bases for J; bases not matched to a gene: 8. The CDR3 DNA reads TGCAGCGTTCTCAGCGGGGGGGAAAAGTACGAGCAGTACTTC. Translation gives CSVLSGGEKYEQYF.

This chain joins TRBV6-1 and TRBJ2-7, with TRBD2 matching over 8 bases. V lost 0 bases and J lost 2; bases outside the gene matches: 6. The CDR3 is 16 amino acids. Germline V CDR1 and CDR2: MNHNS, SASEGT. CDR3 region: CASSEAGGAPTYEQYF. The CDR3 bases are TGTGCCAGCAGTGAAGCCGGGGGGGCCCCCACCTACGAGCAGTACTTC.

The chain links TRBV4-1 to TRBJ1-1; D is unclear. Trimming left V 0 bases short and J 1 base short, with 12 bases between. Germline V gene sequence: CDR1 MGHRA, CDR2 YSYEKL. There are 16 residues in the CDR3. The CDR3, as DNA: TGCGCCAGCAGCCAAGATTCGACGCTACCGAACACTGAAGCTTTCTTT. Translating it yields CASSQDSTLPNTEAFF.

The chain carries TRBV18 and TRBJ1-3, with D maybe TRBD1 (5 bases). There are 16 residues in the CDR3. Germline values: CDR1 KGHSH, CDR2 LQKENI. Trimming stripped 0 bases from V and 2 bases from J, with 11 bases between. The CDR3 coding sequence is TGTGCCAGCTCACCACCCACAGGAGGGACTGGAAACACCATATATTTT. Residues: CASSPPTGGTGNTIYF.

This clone was observed once. The chain links TRBV29-1 to TRBJ1-1, with D possibly TRBD1 on 5 matching bases. The germline gives CDR1 SQVTM, CDR2 ANQGSEA. The CDR3 is 14 residues long. V was trimmed by 0 bases and J by 3 bases, leaving 11 bases between them. CDR3 nucleotides: TGCAGCGTTGAAGATACAGGAGCCTACACTGAAGCTTTCTTT. This sequence encodes CSVEDTGAYTEAFF.

V gene TRBV5-1 combines with J gene TRBJ2-1; tentative D call: TRBD2 (6 bases). Germline CDR1 and CDR2: SGHRS and YFSETQ. Deletions cut 0 bases from V and 0 bases from J, with 7 bases between. The CDR3 consists of 15 residues. As DNA, the CDR3 is TGCGCCAGCAGCTTGGGCGGGGTCTCCTACAATGAGCAGTTCTTC. Protein product: CASSLGGVSYNEQFF.

The chain has TRBV9 and TRBJ1-1, with D tentatively TRBD1 (6 bases). This CDR3 is 13 amino acids long. The V end lost 4 bases, the J end lost 6 bases, and 13 bases lay between the germline ends. Germline lookup yields CDR1 SGDLS and CDR2 YYNGEE. The CDR3 DNA reads TGTGCCAGCAGCAAAACTAGACAGGCTGAAGCTTTCTTT. Residues: CASSKTRQAEAFF. The whole variable domain, filled in from reference TRBV9 and TRBJ1-1, reads DSGVTQTPKHLITATGQRVTLRCSPRSGDLSVYWYQQSLDQGLQFLIQYYNGEERAKGNILERFSAQQFPDLHSELNLSSLELGDSALYFCASSKTRQAEAFFGQGTRLTVV.